The rows below give T cell receptor beta chains drawn from one sample of a study of brain metastases from non-small cell lung cancer. Profiled with immunoSEQ multiplex PCR; TCRdb holds only in-frame clones, not every one. The sample yields roughly 2,500 clones, 85% seen once. The specimen sequenced was primary lung tumor tissue. Receptors were obtained from a donor aged 40 or older with non-small cell lung cancer. CDR3s leave out the opening cysteine and the closing phenylalanine or tryptophan.

CDR3	J	V
ASSQDNQREPPGQF	TRBJ2-1	TRBV4-2
ASSPTGLLYGYT	TRBJ1-2	TRBV7-9
ASSSLPGGMNTEAF	TRBJ1-1	TRBV9
ASSPSGGRQGGELF	TRBJ2-2	TRBV9
ASSQGGGSEKLF	TRBJ1-4	TRBV4-1
ASLSQGNTGELF	TRBJ2-2	TRBV25-1
ASERTREETQY	TRBJ2-5	TRBV2
ASSFSLGNTEAF	TRBJ1-1	TRBV7-2
ATSDPGLAGRTDTQY	TRBJ2-3	TRBV24-1
ASSFLGMNTEAF	TRBJ1-1	TRBV7-9
ASSRTSREQF	TRBJ2-1	TRBV7-9
ASSFSVNYGYT	TRBJ1-2	TRBV27
ASSRSGRETYEQY	TRBJ2-7	TRBV3-1/TRBV3-2
ATSDAGTSGEQF	TRBJ2-1	TRBV24-1
ASSRLMDNEQF	TRBJ2-1	TRBV6-8
ASTPGSSPLH	TRBJ1-6	TRBV12-3/TRBV12-4
ASSQEDGTGGEQF	TRBJ2-1	TRBV4-3
ASRLDRAQGELF	TRBJ1-4	TRBV7-2
ASRHGAQTGELF	TRBJ2-2	TRBV7-2
SAEFQETQY	TRBJ2-5	TRBV20-1
ASGRTGRDYGYT	TRBJ1-2	TRBV12-5
ASSYSPGGNQPQH	TRBJ1-5	TRBV19
ASSEARGGSPLH	TRBJ1-6	TRBV6-1
ASSGSGEQF	TRBJ2-1	TRBV25-1
AWTIGYGYT	TRBJ1-2	TRBV30
ASSLTGVSNQPQH	TRBJ1-5	TRBV7-2
SARVNTEAF	TRBJ1-1	TRBV20-1
ASSSNRGDTQY	TRBJ2-3	TRBV7-2
ASSEIRTNYNEQF	TRBJ2-1	TRBV2
ATGGYASTDTQY	TRBJ2-3	TRBV27
ASSHHRDRTCNEQF	TRBJ2-1	TRBV23-1
ASSAPSGGGQDTQY	TRBJ2-3	TRBV27
ASSLVVISGANVLT	TRBJ2-6	TRBV7-8
ASSHAEGGKLF	TRBJ1-4	TRBV4-3
ASGECPGQAFGLSGANVLT	TRBJ2-6	TRBV10-1
ASSQDARGGSGNTIY	TRBJ1-3	TRBV4-3
ASSQEGRPGYT	TRBJ1-2	TRBV4-1
ASFSGEPLYNEQF	TRBJ2-1	TRBV7-2
ASSQDLVGTSETQY	TRBJ2-5	TRBV3-1/TRBV3-2
ASSLQGAVSQPQH	TRBJ1-5	TRBV7-2
ASSLRVGRSYNEQF	TRBJ2-1	TRBV7-6
AIGVAGGYEQY	TRBJ2-7	TRBV10-3
ASMPSGTDMQY	TRBJ2-3	TRBV6-5
ASSSGGDIIDEQF	TRBJ2-1	TRBV28
ASSPYGEKLF	TRBJ1-4	TRBV5-6
ASSLISTDTQY	TRBJ2-3	TRBV4-1